These T cell receptor beta chains were read from a single sample in a study of identical twins. TCRdb used MiXCR to reprocess the 5' RACE reads, holding one entry per CDR3 protein. The sample has about 900,000 distinct CDR3 sequences, over 9% seen once; the top ten hold around 1.5%. The data were also submitted as part of a second study, on yellow fever vaccine responses in identical twins.

Sequenced sample: PBMCs. These receptors were collected from a woman aged 18-29 years in good health. The CDR3 runs from the conserved cysteine through the conserved F or W. The D gene is left open where the match is weak. Clone size is stated in some rows and not others, as once, few, many or a class when expanded.

V	size	D	J	length	DNA	CDR3
TRBV15	few	TRBD1	TRBJ1-2	18	TGTGCCACCAGCAGAGATTCCTCCGGGGCAGGGGGCAACTATGGCTACACCTTC	CATSRDSSGAGGNYGYTF
TRBV4-1	many	TRBD2	TRBJ2-7	14	TGCGCCAGCAGCCAGGCACTAGCGGGATACGAGCAGTACTTC	CASSQALAGYEQYF
TRBV12-3/TRBV12-4	NA	TRBD2	TRBJ2-3	14	TGTGCCAGCAGTGGACTAGCGGCAACAGATACGCAGTATTTT	CASSGLAATDTQYF
TRBV25-1	few	NA	TRBJ2-7	16	TGTGCCAGCAGTGCCCGTGGGGGCGGGAGAATCTACGAGCAGTACTTC	CASSARGGGRIYEQYF
TRBV5-1	NA	TRBD2	TRBJ2-3	16	TGCGCCAGCAGCTTGGCTAGCGGGGCCAGCACAGATACGCAGTATTTT	CASSLASGASTDTQYF
TRBV20-1	few	TRBD1	TRBJ1-2	13	TGCAGTGCTAGAGAGACAGGGGGCGCGGGCTACACCTTC	CSARETGGAGYTF
TRBV2	few	NA	TRBJ2-5	14	TGTGCCAGCTACGGGACTCGCACCCAAGAGACCCAGTACTTC	CASYGTRTQETQYF
TRBV6-5	NA	TRBD2	TRBJ2-7	14	TGTGCCAGCAGTTCCACTAGCGAGACGTACGAGCAGTACTTC	CASSSTSETYEQYF
TRBV24-1	NA	NA	TRBJ2-2	15	TGTGCCACCAGTGATAAGAGGGGAACCACCGGGGAGCTGTTTTTT	CATSDKRGTTGELFF
TRBV4-1	NA	NA	TRBJ2-1	16	TGCGCCAGCAGCCCAAAGTCAGCGCAGGAGGGCAATGAGCAGTTCTTC	CASSPKSAQEGNEQFF
TRBV20-1	few	NA	TRBJ2-5	15	TGCAGTGCTGATCGGGGGACAGCATACCAAGAGACCCAGTACTTC	CSADRGTAYQETQYF
TRBV19	many	NA	TRBJ2-1	14	TGTGCCAGTAGTATAGCCGACAGATCAATGAAGCAGTTCTTC	CASSIADRSMKQFF
TRBV6-5	NA	NA	TRBJ2-5	15	TGTGCCAGCAGTTACTCGGGTCTTGTCCAAGAGACCCAGTACTTC	CASSYSGLVQETQYF
TRBV12-3/TRBV12-4	many	NA	TRBJ1-1	16	TGTGCCAGCAGTTTAAACATATTGGGACAGAACACTGAAGCTTTCTTT	CASSLNILGQNTEAFF
TRBV19	NA	NA	TRBJ1-2	15	TGTGCCAGTAATACCCGGTCGACAGACTACTATGGCTACACCTTC	CASNTRSTDYYGYTF
TRBV28	few	NA	TRBJ1-1	13	TGTGCCAGCAGTTTCGTGCAGAACACTGAAGCTTTCTTT	CASSFVQNTEAFF
TRBV15	NA	NA	TRBJ2-3	16	TGTGCCACCAGCAGAGATTTGGGCTCGGGGGCGGATACGCAGTATTTT	CATSRDLGSGADTQYF
TRBV20-1	NA	NA	TRBJ1-4	12	TGCAGTGCCCCCGGAAGTGGGGAAAAACTGTTTTTT	CSAPGSGEKLFF
TRBV12-3/TRBV12-4	many	TRBD1	TRBJ2-2	14	TGTGCCAGCAGACCGGACAGGGTCCTCGGGGAGCTGTTTTTT	CASRPDRVLGELFF
TRBV5-6	NA	NA	TRBJ2-1	12	TGTGCCAGCAGTCCAGGCCCGCGGGAGCAGTTCTTC	CASSPGPREQFF
TRBV12-3/TRBV12-4	many	TRBD2	TRBJ2-1	15	TGTGCCAGCAGTTCCGGACTAGCGGGAACGGGTGAGCAGTTCTTC	CASSSGLAGTGEQFF
TRBV15	many	NA	TRBJ2-1	12	TGTGCCACCAGCAGAGAGCCAAATGAGCAGTTCTTC	CATSREPNEQFF
TRBV24-1	many	NA	TRBJ1-4	15	TGTGCCACCAGTTTTGAGGTTCCAGCCTTTGGAAAACTGTTTTTT	CATSFEVPAFGKLFF
TRBV11-2	NA	TRBD2	TRBJ2-5	14	TGTGCCAGCAGGGGGGGACTAGCAGGGGAGACCCAGTACTTC	CASRGGLAGETQYF
TRBV7-9	NA	TRBD2	TRBJ2-1	16	TGTGCCAGCAGCTTAGGACTAGCCGCCAAGGGCAATGAGCAGTTCTTC	CASSLGLAAKGNEQFF
TRBV5-1	NA	TRBD2	TRBJ2-5	16	TGCGCCAGCAGCTTGAGTAGCGGGAGGCCTGGAGAGACCCAGTACTTC	CASSLSSGRPGETQYF
TRBV20-1	few	NA	TRBJ2-7	13	TGCAGTGTTCCTAGGACCAGCTCCTACGAGCAGTACTTC	CSVPRTSSYEQYF
TRBV7-9	few	NA	TRBJ2-1	16	TGTGCCAGCAGCCCAGGGGCCGCTCTCTTAGGGAATGAGCAGTTCTTC	CASSPGAALLGNEQFF
TRBV24-1	few	NA	TRBJ2-7	16	TGTGCCACCAGGCGGGGAACGGGACGGAATACCTACGAGCAGTACTTC	CATRRGTGRNTYEQYF
TRBV10-3	NA	TRBD2	TRBJ2-3	15	TGTGCCATCAGTGCGGCTAGCGGGGTTACAGATACGCAGTATTTT	CAISAASGVTDTQYF
TRBV7-9	NA	TRBD1	TRBJ1-1	16	TGTGCCAGCAGCTCGGCGGGACAGCTGATGAACACTGAAGCTTTCTTT	CASSSAGQLMNTEAFF
TRBV4-1	NA	NA	TRBJ2-5	15	TGCGCCAGCAGCCAAGATGTAGGGGGCCAAGAGACCCAGTACTTC	CASSQDVGGQETQYF
TRBV27	NA	NA	TRBJ1-6	16	TGTGCCAGCAGTTTACGTCGGGGGCAGGGTAATTCACCCCTCCACTTT	CASSLRRGQGNSPLHF
TRBV3-1	few	NA	TRBJ2-1	15	TGTGCCAGCAGCCACTACGTAGGCTCCTACAATGAGCAGTTCTTC	CASSHYVGSYNEQFF
TRBV6-1	NA	TRBD2	TRBJ2-1	16	TGTGCCAGCAGACGAAAGAGCGGGGGGGCCTTCAATGAGCAGTTCTTC	CASRRKSGGAFNEQFF
TRBV6-1	few	TRBD1	TRBJ1-2	14	TGTGCCAGCAGTACAAGACAGGGTGGCTATGGCTACACCTTC	CASSTRQGGYGYTF
TRBV7-6	NA	NA	TRBJ2-1	15	TGTGCCAGCAGCTTAAGTGGACAGACCTACAATGAGCAGTTCTTC	CASSLSGQTYNEQFF
TRBV11-2	once	NA	TRBJ2-1	13	TGTGCCAGCAGCTTAGGTCGGACACCCTCGCCGTTCTTC	CASSLGRTPSPFF
TRBV11-2	NA	NA	TRBJ2-1	17	TGTGCCAGCAGCTTAGATCCCAGGGGCCGGTCCTACAATGAGCAGTTCTTC	CASSLDPRGRSYNEQFF
TRBV11-2	few	NA	TRBJ2-7	15	TGTGCCAGCAGCTTAACTGGGACTGTAACTTACGAGCAGTACTTC	CASSLTGTVTYEQYF
TRBV7-9	few	NA	TRBJ2-2	17	TGTGCCAGCAGCTTAAGGTTACACGAAGCGAACACCGGGGAGCTGTTTTTT	CASSLRLHEANTGELFF
TRBV7-9	few	NA	TRBJ2-7	16	TGTGCCAGCAACGGCCAGTACAAGTCAGGCTCCTACGAGCAGTACTTC	CASNGQYKSGSYEQYF